The entry that follows covers one T cell receptor beta chain sequence. The antigen is undetermined. Measured with immunoSEQ multiplex PCR; TCRdb has only the in-frame clones, and not every one. Of fewer than 90,000 clones listed, roughly nine tenths are singletons. CDR1 is MNHNY, CDR2 SVGAGI, per germline (reference sequence). The V end was cut by 5 bases, the J end by 5 bases, with 6 bases between. The CDR3 has 11 amino acids. This sample is drawn from a study of OX40 agonist ivuxolimab in advanced cancers. Study at large: An anti-OX40 (CD134) antibody with agonistic activity, ivuxolimab, was administered to patients. Partial responses, seen in three patients, involved one hepatocellular carcinoma and two cutaneous melanomas. Study findings and constraints: Still undetermined is the antigen specificity of the expanded peripheral T cells. Both CD4+ and CD8+ T cell populations in blood had undergone clonal expansion by week 6 at 0.1 to 3.0 mg/kg.

This specimen was CD4+ or CD8+ T cells sorted from blood, taken in a trial of the OX40 agonist ivuxolimab. This chain links TRBV6-6 with TRBJ2-5; D not resolved. The sequence was collected from an adult with an advanced solid tumor such as melanoma, head and neck, liver or kidney cancer. The CDR3 spells CASSARETQYF. The CDR3 DNA follows: TGTGCCAGCAGTGCTCGGGAGACCCAGTACTTC.